This note documents a single T cell receptor (beta chain) sequence. The antigen is undetermined. The CDR3 is made up of 15 amino acids. CDR1 and CDR2 from the germline V gene are SEHNR and FQNEAQ (reference sequence). Germline trimming cut 5 bases from V and 1 base from J; bases unmatched to any gene: 4. Time point specified: baseline pretreatment blood. As to treatment: 15 Gy SBRT to primary tumor, nephrectomy 4 weeks later. This sample is part of a study of radiation and T cells in renal cell carcinoma. About the study: Nephrectomy followed 15 Gy stereotactic body radiation by 4 weeks.

Clones were read by immunoSEQ multiplex PCR, and TCRdb kept only the in-frame ones, dropping some. Of 150,000 or so clones listed, about 88% are singletons. Overall study results and limits: No pretreatment tumor biopsies were available for baseline clonotypes. From baseline, blood top tumor clonotypes peaked at 2 weeks post-radiation.

The receptor was isolated from a woman in her 50s with renal cell carcinoma. The V and J genes are TRBV7-9 and TRBJ2-3; 9 bases line up with TRBD1. The material was blood, obtained from a patient whose treatment included radiotherapy and nephrectomy. The CDR3 sequence: CASSLTGGGTDTQYF. The CDR3, as DNA: TGTGCCAGCAGCCTAACAGGGGGCGGCACAGATACGCAGTATTTT. Complete variable domain (other parts from reference TRBV7-9 and TRBJ2-3): DTGVSQNPRHKITKRGQNVTFRCDPISEHNRLYWYRQTLGQGPEFLTYFQNEAQLEKSRLLSDRFSAERPKGSFSTLEIQRTEQGDSAMYLCASSLTGGGTDTQYFGPGTRLTVL.